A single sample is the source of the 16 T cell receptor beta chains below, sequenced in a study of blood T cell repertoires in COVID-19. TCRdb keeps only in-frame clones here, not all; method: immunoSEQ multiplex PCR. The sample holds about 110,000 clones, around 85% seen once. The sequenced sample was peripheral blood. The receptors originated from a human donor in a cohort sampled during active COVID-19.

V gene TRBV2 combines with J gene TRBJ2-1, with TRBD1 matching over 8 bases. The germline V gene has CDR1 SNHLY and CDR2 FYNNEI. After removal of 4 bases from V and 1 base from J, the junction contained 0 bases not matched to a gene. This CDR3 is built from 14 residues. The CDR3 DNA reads TGTGCCAGCAGTGGACAGGGGTCCTACAATGAGCAGTTCTTC. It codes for CASSGQGSYNEQFF.

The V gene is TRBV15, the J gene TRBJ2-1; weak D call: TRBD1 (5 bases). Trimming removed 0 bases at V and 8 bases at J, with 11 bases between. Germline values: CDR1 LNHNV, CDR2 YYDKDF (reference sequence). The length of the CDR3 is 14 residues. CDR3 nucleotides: TGTGCCACCAGCAGAGATCCAGGGAAGTATGAGCAGTTCTTC. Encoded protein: CATSRDPGKYEQFF.

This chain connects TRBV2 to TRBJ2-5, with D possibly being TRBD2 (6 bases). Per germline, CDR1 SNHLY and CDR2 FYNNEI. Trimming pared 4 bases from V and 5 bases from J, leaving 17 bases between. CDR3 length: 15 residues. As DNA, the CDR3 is TGTGCCAGCAGTGGCCGGAGGGGCGGGGAGGAGACCCAGTACTTC. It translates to CASSGRRGGEETQYF.

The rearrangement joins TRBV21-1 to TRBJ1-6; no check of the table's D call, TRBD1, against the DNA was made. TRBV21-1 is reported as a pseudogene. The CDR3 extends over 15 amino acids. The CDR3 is CASSKGTGGGSPLHF. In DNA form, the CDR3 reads TGTGCCAGCAGCAAAGGGACAGGGGGAGGATCACCCCTCCACTTT.

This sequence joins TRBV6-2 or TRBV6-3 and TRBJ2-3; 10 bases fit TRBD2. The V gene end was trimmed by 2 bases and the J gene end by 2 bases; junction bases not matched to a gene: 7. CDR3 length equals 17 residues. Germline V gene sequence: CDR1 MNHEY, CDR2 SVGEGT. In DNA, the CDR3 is TGTGCCAGCAGTTACGTTTTGACTAGCGGGTACACAGATACGCAGTATTTT. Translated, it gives CASSYVLTSGYTDTQYF.

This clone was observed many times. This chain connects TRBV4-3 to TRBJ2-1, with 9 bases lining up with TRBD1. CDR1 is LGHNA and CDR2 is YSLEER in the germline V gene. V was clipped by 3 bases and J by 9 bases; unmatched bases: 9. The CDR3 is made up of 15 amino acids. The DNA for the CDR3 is TGCGCCAGCAGCCAGCTCGGACAGGGGCCAATTGAGCAGTTCTTC. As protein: CASSQLGQGPIEQFF.

The CDR3 is CASSQGATVVGTQYF. The DNA for the CDR3 is TGCGCCAGCAGCCAAGGGGCCACCGTGGTGGGTACGCAGTATTTT. The chain is built from TRBV4-3 and TRBJ2-3; D not certain. Per germline, CDR1 LGHNA and CDR2 YSLEER. Trimming left V 1 base short and J 8 bases short, with 16 bases between. This CDR3 is built from 15 residues.

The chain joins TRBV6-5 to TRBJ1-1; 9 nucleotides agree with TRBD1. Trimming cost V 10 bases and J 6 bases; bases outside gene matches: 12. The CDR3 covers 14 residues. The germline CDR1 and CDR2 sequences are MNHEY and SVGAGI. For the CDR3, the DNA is TGTGCCACACAGGGGTACAGGGGGCTTGCTGAAGCTTTCTTT. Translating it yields CATQGYRGLAEAFF.

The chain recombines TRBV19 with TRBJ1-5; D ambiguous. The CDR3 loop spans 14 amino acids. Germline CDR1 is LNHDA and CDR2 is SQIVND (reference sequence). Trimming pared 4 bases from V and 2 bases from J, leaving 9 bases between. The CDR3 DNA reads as TGTGCCAGTAGTACCATAACACGCAATCAGCCCCAGCATTTT. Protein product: CASSTITRNQPQHF.

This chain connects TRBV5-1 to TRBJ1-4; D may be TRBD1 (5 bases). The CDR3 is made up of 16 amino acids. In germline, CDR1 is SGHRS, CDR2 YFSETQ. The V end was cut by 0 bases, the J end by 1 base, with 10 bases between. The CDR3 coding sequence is TGCGCCAGCAGCTTGGAGACGGGGGAAACTAATGAAAAACTGTTTTTT. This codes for CASSLETGETNEKLFF.

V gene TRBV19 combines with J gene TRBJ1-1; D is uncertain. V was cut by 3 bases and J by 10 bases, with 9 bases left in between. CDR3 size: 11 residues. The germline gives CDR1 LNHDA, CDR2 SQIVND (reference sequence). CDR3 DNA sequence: TGTGCCAGTAGTATTGGACTCAGAGCTTTCTTT. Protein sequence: CASSIGLRAFF.

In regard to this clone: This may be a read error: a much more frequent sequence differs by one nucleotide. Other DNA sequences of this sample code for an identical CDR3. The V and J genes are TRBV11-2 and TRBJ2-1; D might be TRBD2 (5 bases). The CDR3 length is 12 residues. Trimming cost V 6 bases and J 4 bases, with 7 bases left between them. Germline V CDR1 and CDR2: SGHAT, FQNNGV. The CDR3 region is CASRSGYNEQFF. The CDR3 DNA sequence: TGTGCCAGCAGGAGCGGATACAATGAGCAGTTCTTC. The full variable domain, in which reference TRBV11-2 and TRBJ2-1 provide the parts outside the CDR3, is EAGVAQSPRYKIIEKRQSVAFWCNPISGHATLYWYQQILGQGPKLLIQFQNNGVVDDSQLPKDRFSAERLKGVDSTLKIQPAKLEDSAVYLCASRSGYNEQFFGPGTRLTVL.

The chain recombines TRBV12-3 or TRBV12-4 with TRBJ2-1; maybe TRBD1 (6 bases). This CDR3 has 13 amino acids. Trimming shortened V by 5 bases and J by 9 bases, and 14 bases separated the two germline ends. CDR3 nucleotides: TGTGCCAGCAGTCCCAAGACAGGAACTGAGCAGTTCTTC. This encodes CASSPKTGTEQFF.

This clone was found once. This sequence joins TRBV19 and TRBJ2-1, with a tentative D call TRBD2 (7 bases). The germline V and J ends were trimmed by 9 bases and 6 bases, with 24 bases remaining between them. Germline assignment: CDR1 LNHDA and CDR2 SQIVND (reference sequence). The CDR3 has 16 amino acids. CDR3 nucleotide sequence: TGTGCCAGCTTAAACGCGCGGGGGCCCAAGCCCAATGAGCAGTTCTTC. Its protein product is CASLNARGPKPNEQFF. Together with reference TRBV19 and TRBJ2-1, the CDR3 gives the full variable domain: DGGITQSPKYLFRKEGQNVTLSCEQNLNHDAMYWYRQDPGQGLRLIYYSQIVNDFQKGDIAEGYSVSREKKESFPLTVTSAQKNPTAFYLCASLNARGPKPNEQFFGPGTRLTVL.

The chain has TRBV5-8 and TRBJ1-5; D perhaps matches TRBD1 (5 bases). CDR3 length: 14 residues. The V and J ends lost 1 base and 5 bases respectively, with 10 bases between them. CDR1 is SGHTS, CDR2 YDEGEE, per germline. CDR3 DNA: TGTGCCAGCAGCTTGATACAGGTTTATCAGCCCCAGCATTTT. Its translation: CASSLIQVYQPQHF. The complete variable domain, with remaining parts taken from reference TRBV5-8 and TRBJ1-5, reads EAGVTQSPTHLIKTRGQQATLRCSPISGHTSVYWYQQALGLGLQFLLWYDEGEERNRGNFPPRFSGRQFPNYSSELNVNALELEDSALYLCASSLIQVYQPQHFGDGTRLSIL.

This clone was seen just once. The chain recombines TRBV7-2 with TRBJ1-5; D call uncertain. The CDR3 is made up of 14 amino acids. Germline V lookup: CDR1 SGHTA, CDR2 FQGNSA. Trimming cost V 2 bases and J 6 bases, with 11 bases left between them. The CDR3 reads CASSLNAGAQPQHF. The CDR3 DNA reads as TGTGCCAGCAGCTTAAATGCAGGCGCTCAGCCCCAGCATTTT.